Here is one T cell receptor beta chain with its context. The CDR3 length is 13 residues. Deletions cut 2 bases from V and 5 bases from J, with 12 bases between. CDR1 and CDR2 (germline): DFQATT, SNEGSKA (reference sequence). This sample was taken from a study of T cells in Graves' hyperthyroidism and ophthalmopathy. The CDR3 regions of TCR beta were amplified from RNA transcripts. When the TCR CDR3 underwent first-round RT-PCR, the HTBI primer set was used. TCRdb passed the multiplex PCR reads through MiXCR, listing each CDR3 protein once. The data show more than 600,000 distinct CDR3 sequences, about 16% seen once. Isolation of PBMCs was performed on around 10 ml fresh peripheral blood.

The chain couples TRBV20-1 to TRBJ2-5; tentative D call: TRBD2 (6 bases). The clonotype originates from a young man with Graves' hyperthyroidism. What was sequenced was blood. For the CDR3, the DNA is TGCAGTGCTAGAACGACTAGTTGGGAGACCCAGTACTTC. Translation: CSARTTSWETQYF.